This TCR beta chain is from a study of T cells after yellow fever vaccination. CDR3 length: 15 amino acids. V lost 7 bases, J lost 1 base, and 15 bases lay in between. Germline V gene sequence: CDR1 LGHNT, CDR2 FRNRAP. For TCR, cDNA came from 5'RACE template switching, which added a universal primer site and UMIs. From the 5' RACE reads, TCRdb called clonotypes with MiXCR, one entry per CDR3 protein. The sample holds hundreds of thousands of distinct CDR3 sequences, about 17% seen once. The source material was PBMCs, sampled before the yellow fever booster vaccination. The receptor was derived from a young man who received the YFV17D yellow fever vaccine. This chain joins TRBV12-5 and TRBJ2-3; D remains unclear. This chain's CDR3 is CASASQFVGTDTQYF. In nucleotides, the CDR3 is TGTGCTAGTGCCTCCCAATTTGTGGGCACAGATACGCAGTATTTT.